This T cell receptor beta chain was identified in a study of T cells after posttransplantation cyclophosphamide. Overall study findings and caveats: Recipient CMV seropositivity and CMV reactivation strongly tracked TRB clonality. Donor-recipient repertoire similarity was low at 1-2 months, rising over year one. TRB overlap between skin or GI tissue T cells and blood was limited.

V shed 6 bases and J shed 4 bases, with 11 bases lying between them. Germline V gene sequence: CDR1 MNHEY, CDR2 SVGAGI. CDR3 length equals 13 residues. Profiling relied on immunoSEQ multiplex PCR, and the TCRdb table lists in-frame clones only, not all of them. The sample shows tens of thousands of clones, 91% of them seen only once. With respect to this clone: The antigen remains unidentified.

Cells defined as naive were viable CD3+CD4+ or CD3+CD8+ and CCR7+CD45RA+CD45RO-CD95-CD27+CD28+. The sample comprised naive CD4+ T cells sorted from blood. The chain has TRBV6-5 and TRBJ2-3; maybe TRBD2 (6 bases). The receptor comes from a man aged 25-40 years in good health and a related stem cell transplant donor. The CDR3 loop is CASRRGRADTQYF. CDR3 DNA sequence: TGTGCCAGCAGGCGGGGACGAGCAGATACGCAGTATTTT.